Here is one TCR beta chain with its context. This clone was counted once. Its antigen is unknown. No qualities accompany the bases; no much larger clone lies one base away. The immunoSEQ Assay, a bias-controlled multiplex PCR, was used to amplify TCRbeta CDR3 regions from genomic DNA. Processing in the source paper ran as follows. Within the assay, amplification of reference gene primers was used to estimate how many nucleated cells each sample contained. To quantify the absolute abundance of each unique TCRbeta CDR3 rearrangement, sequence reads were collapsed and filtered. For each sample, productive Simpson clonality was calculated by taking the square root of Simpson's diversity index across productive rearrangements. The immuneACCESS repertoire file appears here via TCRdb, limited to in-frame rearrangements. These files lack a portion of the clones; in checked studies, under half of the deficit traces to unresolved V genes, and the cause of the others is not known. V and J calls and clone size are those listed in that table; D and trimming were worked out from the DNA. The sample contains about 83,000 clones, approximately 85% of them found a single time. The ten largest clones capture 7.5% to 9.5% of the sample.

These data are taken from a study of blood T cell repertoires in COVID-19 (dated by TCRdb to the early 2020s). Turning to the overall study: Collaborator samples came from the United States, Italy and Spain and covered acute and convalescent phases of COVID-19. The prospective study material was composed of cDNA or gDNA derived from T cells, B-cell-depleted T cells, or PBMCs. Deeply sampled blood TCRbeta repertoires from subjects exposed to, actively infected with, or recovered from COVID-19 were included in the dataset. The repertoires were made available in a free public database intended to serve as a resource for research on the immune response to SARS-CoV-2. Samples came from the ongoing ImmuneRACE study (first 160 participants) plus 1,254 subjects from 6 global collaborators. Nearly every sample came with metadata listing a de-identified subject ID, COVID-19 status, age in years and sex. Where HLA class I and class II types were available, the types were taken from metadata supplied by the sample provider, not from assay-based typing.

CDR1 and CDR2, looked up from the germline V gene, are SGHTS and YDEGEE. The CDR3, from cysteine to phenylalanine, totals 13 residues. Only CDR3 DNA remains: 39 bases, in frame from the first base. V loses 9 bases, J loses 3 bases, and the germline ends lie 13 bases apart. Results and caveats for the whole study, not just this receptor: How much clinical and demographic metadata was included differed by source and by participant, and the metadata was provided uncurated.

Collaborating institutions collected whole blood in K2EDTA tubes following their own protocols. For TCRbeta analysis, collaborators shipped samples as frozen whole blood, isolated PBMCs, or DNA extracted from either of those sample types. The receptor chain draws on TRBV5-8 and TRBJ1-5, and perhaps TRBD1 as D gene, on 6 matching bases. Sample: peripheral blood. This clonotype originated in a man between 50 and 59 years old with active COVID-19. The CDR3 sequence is CATLRDNNQPQHF. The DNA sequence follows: TGTGCCACCCTCAGGGACAACAATCAGCCCCAGCATTTT.